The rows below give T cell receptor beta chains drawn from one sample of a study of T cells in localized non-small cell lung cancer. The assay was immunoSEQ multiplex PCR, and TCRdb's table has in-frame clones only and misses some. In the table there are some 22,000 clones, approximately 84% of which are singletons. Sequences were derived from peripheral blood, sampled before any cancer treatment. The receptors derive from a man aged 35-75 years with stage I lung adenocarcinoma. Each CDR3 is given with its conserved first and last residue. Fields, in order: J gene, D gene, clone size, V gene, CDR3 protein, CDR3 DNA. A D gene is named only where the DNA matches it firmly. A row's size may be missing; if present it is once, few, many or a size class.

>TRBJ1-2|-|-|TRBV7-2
CASSLRRGLLGYTF
TGTGCCAGCAGCTTACGCCGGGGTCTCCTTGGCTACACCTTC
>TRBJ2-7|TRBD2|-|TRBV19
CASSMAGVSSYEQYF
TGTGCCAGTAGTATGGCGGGGGTCTCCTCCTACGAGCAGTACTTC
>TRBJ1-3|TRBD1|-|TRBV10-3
CAISESGRGYENTIYF
TGTGCCATCAGTGAGTCCGGCAGGGGGTATGAGAACACCATATATTTT
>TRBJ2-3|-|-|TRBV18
CASSPWARADTQYF
TGTGCCAGCTCACCATGGGCGCGGGCAGATACGCAGTATTTT
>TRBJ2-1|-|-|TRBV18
CASSPFDRSSYNEQFF
TGTGCCAGCTCACCATTTGACAGAAGCTCCTACAATGAGCAGTTCTTC
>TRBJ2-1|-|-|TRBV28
CASSLRGPNEQFF
TGTGCCAGCAGTCTTCGGGGCCCCAATGAGCAGTTCTTC
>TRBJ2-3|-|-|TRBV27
CASSSEGDTQYF
TGTGCCAGCAGTTCCGAGGGAGATACGCAGTATTTT
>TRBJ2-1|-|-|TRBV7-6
CASSLPANEQFF
TGTGCCAGCAGCTTACCAGCCAATGAGCAGTTCTTC
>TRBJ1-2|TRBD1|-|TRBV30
CAWSSSTGVYGYTF
TGTGCCTGGAGTTCGTCGACAGGGGTCTATGGCTACACCTTC
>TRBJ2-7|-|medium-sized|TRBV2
CASSKEGRSEQYF
TGTGCCAGCAGTAAGGAAGGCCGATCCGAGCAGTACTTC
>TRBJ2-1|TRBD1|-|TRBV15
CATSRDLSGTGGDEQFF
TGTGCCACCAGCAGAGATCTCTCCGGGACAGGGGGCGATGAGCAGTTCTTC
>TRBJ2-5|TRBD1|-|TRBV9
CASSGNRGWQETQYF
TGTGCCAGCAGCGGAAACAGGGGTTGGCAAGAGACCCAGTACTTC
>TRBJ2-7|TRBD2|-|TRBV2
CASSVSLGLSNEQYF
TGTGCCAGCAGTGTCTCCCTGGGACTAAGTAACGAGCAGTACTTC
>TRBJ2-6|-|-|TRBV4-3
CASSPGGWGANVLTF
TGCGCCAGCAGCCCGGGTGGGTGGGGGGCCAACGTCCTGACTTTC
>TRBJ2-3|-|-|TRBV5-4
CASSSGGLGTTDTQYF
TGTGCCAGCAGCTCAGGGGGACTCGGGACCACAGATACGCAGTATTTT
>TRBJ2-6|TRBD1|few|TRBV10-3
CAISESQGQDVLTF
TGTGCCATCAGTGAGTCGCAAGGACAGGACGTCCTGACTTTC
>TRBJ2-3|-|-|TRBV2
CASSEGRGGSDTDTQYF
TGTGCCAGCAGTGAAGGGAGAGGCGGCAGTGATACAGATACGCAGTATTTT
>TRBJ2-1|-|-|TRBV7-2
CASSSQSSSYNEQFF
TGTGCCAGCAGCTCCCAATCGAGCTCCTACAATGAGCAGTTCTTC
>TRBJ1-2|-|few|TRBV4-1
CASSPPGDYGYTF
TGCGCCAGCAGCCCCCCCGGGGACTATGGCTACACCTTC
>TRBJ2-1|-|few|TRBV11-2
CASSLGRNNEQFF
TGTGCCAGCAGCTTAGGCAGAAACAATGAGCAGTTCTTC